This T cell receptor beta chain was recorded in a study of shared clonotypes between healthy human individuals. The wider study: Researchers assigned three CD4 naive, three CD4 memory, two CD8 naive and one CD8 memory plate to each donor.

Of note for this clone: Its cognate antigen is unknown.

Terminally differentiated effector memory CD45RA+ cells were left out of the naive CD8 fraction, which was CD45RO-negative and positively selected for CCR7. Whole-study results and caveats: Generally, estimated richness proved larger in naive subsets than it did in memory subsets. Non-shared clonotypes had lower generation probabilities than clonotypes shared by all four sorted-subset donors.

In the source study's methods: Junction-only sequences produced by ImmunoSEQ had no quality scores, so filtering differed. Data came from immunoSEQ multiplex PCR; TCRdb stores just in-frame clones and leaves some out. V, J and clone size are those of that table, while D and trimming were read from the DNA. The sample lists roughly 2 million clones, roughly 95% occurring once. The V gene end was trimmed by 6 bases and the J gene end by 5 bases; junction bases not matched to a gene: 2. Germline loops: CDR1 DFQATT, CDR2 SNEGSKA (reference sequence). The CDR3 contains 11 residues. The specimen was naive CD8+ T cells sorted from blood. This chain joins TRBV20-1 and TRBJ2-5, with TRBD1 identical over 8 bases. The receptor was isolated from a man in his late teens or twenties in good health. The DNA of the CDR3 is TGCAGTGCACGGACAGGGGAGACCCAGTACTTC. Encoded protein: CSARTGETQYF.